This T cell receptor beta chain stems from a study of T-cell reconstitution after alpha-beta-depleted transplantation in children. Points from the study as a whole: T-cell counts and diversity at one year post-transplant came mainly from newly produced T cells. Recipient T cells and thymic progenitors that survived gave rise to the high TCRbeta diversity observed at day 60 in some patients. The origin of alpha-beta T cells about two months after transplant was reportedly several hundred expanded graft clones.

This clonotype came up a few times. What it recognizes is unknown. The junction had 5 bases not matched to a gene; V was cut back by 5 bases and J by 3 bases. The CDR3 loop spans 14 amino acids. The authors prepared the TCRbeta library with unique molecular identifiers. TCRdb redid the calling of the PCR reads with MiXCR, one entry per CDR3 protein. The sample shows about 400,000 distinct CDR3 sequences, about a sixth of them seen only once. This sequence originates from a boy younger than two who had a stem cell transplant for Wiskott-Aldrich syndrome, so the T cells may come from the graft donor. V is TRBV12-3 or TRBV12-4 and J is TRBJ1-1; TRBD1 matches at 8 bases. The sequencing here drew on PBMCs, mostly from graft donor cells, taken 360 days after TCRalphabeta/CD19-depleted stem cell transplant. CDR3 sequence (DNA): TGTGCCAGCAGTACCCGGACAGGGTACACTGAAGCTTTCTTT. It translates to CASSTRTGYTEAFF.